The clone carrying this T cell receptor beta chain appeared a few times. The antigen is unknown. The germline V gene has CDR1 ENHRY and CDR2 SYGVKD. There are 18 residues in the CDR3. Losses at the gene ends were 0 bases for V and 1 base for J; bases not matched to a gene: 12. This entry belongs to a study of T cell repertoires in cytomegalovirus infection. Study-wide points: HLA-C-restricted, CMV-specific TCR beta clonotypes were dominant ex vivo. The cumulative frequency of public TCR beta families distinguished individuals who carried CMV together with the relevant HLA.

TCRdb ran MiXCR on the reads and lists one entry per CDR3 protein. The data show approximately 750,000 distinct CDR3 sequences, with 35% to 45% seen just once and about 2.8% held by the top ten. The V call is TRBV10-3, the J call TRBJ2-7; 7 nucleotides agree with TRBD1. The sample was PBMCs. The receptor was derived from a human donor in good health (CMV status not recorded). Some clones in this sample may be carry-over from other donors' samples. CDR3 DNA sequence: TGTGCCATCAGTGAGTCTGACAGGGTCTTTAAACCTTCCTACGAGCAGTACTTC. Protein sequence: CAISESDRVFKPSYEQYF.